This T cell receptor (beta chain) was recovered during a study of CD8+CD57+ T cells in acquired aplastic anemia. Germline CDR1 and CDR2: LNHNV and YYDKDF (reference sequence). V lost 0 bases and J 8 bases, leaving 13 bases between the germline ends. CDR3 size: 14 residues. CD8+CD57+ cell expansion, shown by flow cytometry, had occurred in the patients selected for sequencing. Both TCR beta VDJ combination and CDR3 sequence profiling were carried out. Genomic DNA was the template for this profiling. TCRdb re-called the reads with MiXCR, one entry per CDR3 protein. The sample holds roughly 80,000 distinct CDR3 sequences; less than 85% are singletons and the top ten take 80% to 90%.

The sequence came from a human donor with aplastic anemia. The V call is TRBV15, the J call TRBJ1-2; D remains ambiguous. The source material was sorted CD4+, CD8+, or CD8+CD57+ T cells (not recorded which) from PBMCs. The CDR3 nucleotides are TGTGCCACCAGCAGAGATATCCAGTCTATGGGCTACACCTTC. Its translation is CATSRDIQSMGYTF.